The sample holds many counts of the clone carrying this T cell receptor beta chain. The antigen is unknown. TCR beta CDR3 sequences were amplified from RNA transcripts. A set of HTBI primers served as the primers for a first-round RT-PCR of the TCR CDR3. TCRdb reprocessed the multiplex PCR reads via MiXCR and lists one record per CDR3 protein. This sample yields around 600,000 distinct CDR3 sequences, of which 13% to 15% are seen a single time; approximately 13% belongs to the top ten. Germline loops: CDR1 SEHNR, CDR2 FQNEAQ (reference sequence). V was trimmed by 3 bases and J by 6 bases, leaving 13 bases between them. The CDR3 totals 14 residues. Every diagnosis used clinical symptoms, serum thyroxine and TRAb, thyroid ultrasound and orbital computed tomography. This entry is derived from a study of T cells in Graves' hyperthyroidism and ophthalmopathy. The study, taken as a whole, reports: Separating ophthalmopathy from stable hyperthyroidism was achieved by a 13 V-J model.

This receptor was obtained from a woman in her fifties or sixties with Graves' ophthalmopathy. This chain links TRBV7-9 with TRBJ2-3, with TRBD1 as a possible D gene (5 bases). Source material: blood. CDR3 in DNA: TGTGCCAGCAGCTTCGACAGAGAGATGGATACGCAGTATTTT. Amino acids: CASSFDREMDTQYF. Together with reference TRBV7-9 and TRBJ2-3, the CDR3 gives the full variable domain: DTGVSQNPRHKITKRGQNVTFRCDPISEHNRLYWYRQTLGQGPEFLTYFQNEAQLEKSRLLSDRFSAERPKGSFSTLEIQRTEQGDSAMYLCASSFDREMDTQYFGPGTRLTVL.